This TCR beta chain was captured in a study of OX40 agonist ivuxolimab in advanced cancers. The overall study: Earlier treatment with anti-PD-1, anti-PD-L1 or anti-CTLA-4 was permitted, and less than 50% had received some.

Here immunoSEQ multiplex PCR was the method, and the copy in TCRdb shows in-frame clones only, minus some. Of roughly 70,000 clones listed, 70% to 90% are singletons. About this clone: Other DNA variants within this sample encode the same CDR3.

It was autoimmune disease history or systemic immunosuppression that excluded patients. This specimen consisted of CD4+ or CD8+ T cells sorted from blood, obtained in a trial of the OX40 agonist ivuxolimab. The sequence was collected from an adult with an advanced solid tumor such as melanoma, head and neck, liver or kidney cancer.

The CDR3 loop reads CASSYGTGTSYEQYF. CDR3 nucleotide sequence: TGTGCCAGCAGTTACGGGACGGGGACTTCCTACGAGCAGTACTTC. The V and J genes are TRBV6-5 and TRBJ2-7; maybe TRBD2 (6 bases). V dropped 2 bases and J dropped 1 base, with 12 bases sitting between them. The CDR3 runs 15 residues. Germline CDR1 MNHEY, CDR2 SVGAGI.